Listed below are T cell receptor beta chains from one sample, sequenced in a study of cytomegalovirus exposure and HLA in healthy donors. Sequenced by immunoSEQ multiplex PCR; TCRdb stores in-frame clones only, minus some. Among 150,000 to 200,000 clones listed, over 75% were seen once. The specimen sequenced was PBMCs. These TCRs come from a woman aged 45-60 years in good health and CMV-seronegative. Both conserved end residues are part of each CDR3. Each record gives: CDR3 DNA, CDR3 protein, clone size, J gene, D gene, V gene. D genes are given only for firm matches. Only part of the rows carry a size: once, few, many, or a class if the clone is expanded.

CDR3nt: TGTGCCAGCAGTACCGGACAGGGGGCGGCCGGGGAGCTGTTTTTT
CDR3aa: CASSTGQGAAGELFF
abundance: -
j_gene: TRBJ2-2
d_gene: TRBD1
v_gene: TRBV2

CDR3nt: TGTGCCAGCAGCTTAGCCGACAGGGTCTACGAGCAGTACTTC
CDR3aa: CASSLADRVYEQYF
abundance: -
j_gene: TRBJ2-7
d_gene: TRBD1
v_gene: TRBV7-9

CDR3nt: TGTGCCAGCAGTTTACGGGGAATGAACACTGAAGCTTTCTTT
CDR3aa: CASSLRGMNTEAFF
abundance: -
j_gene: TRBJ1-1
d_gene: -
v_gene: TRBV27

CDR3nt: TGCGCCAGCAGCTTACAGGGGGGTGTTTTGGAGACCCAGTACTTC
CDR3aa: CASSLQGGVLETQYF
abundance: -
j_gene: TRBJ2-5
d_gene: TRBD1
v_gene: TRBV5-1

CDR3nt: TGTGCCAGCAGCCTAGGGACAGGGGGCGGACAGCCCCAGCATTTT
CDR3aa: CASSLGTGGGQPQHF
abundance: -
j_gene: TRBJ1-5
d_gene: TRBD1
v_gene: TRBV11-2

CDR3nt: TGCGCCAGCGGGCCGGGGATGACAGGGAGCTCCTACGAGCAGTACTTC
CDR3aa: CASGPGMTGSSYEQYF
abundance: -
j_gene: TRBJ2-7
d_gene: TRBD1
v_gene: TRBV10-1

CDR3nt: TGTGCCTGGAGTGCTCAGATCCAAGAGACCCAGTACTTC
CDR3aa: CAWSAQIQETQYF
abundance: -
j_gene: TRBJ2-5
d_gene: -
v_gene: TRBV30

CDR3nt: TGTGCCAGCAGTGAAGTAGGAGACAGGGGCTACACCTTC
CDR3aa: CASSEVGDRGYTF
abundance: -
j_gene: TRBJ1-2
d_gene: -
v_gene: TRBV2

CDR3nt: TGTGCCAGCAGTCGCCAGCGGGGAGACTACGAGCAGTACTTC
CDR3aa: CASSRQRGDYEQYF
abundance: -
j_gene: TRBJ2-7
d_gene: TRBD2
v_gene: TRBV6-1

CDR3nt: TGTGCCAGCAACCCTCAACTAGCGGGAGGGCCGCGCAATGAGCAGTTCTTC
CDR3aa: CASNPQLAGGPRNEQFF
abundance: -
j_gene: TRBJ2-1
d_gene: TRBD2
v_gene: TRBV7-7

CDR3nt: TGTGCCAGCAGAGGACAGGGGGACACAGATACGCAGTATTTT
CDR3aa: CASRGQGDTDTQYF
abundance: -
j_gene: TRBJ2-3
d_gene: TRBD1
v_gene: TRBV6-1

CDR3nt: TGTGCCAGCAACCGACAGGGGGCGCCCCGGGAAAAACTGTTTTTT
CDR3aa: CASNRQGAPREKLFF
abundance: -
j_gene: TRBJ1-4
d_gene: TRBD1
v_gene: TRBV28

CDR3nt: TGTGCCAGCTCAACTCGACAGGGATTCTACAATGAGCAGTTCTTC
CDR3aa: CASSTRQGFYNEQFF
abundance: few
j_gene: TRBJ2-1
d_gene: TRBD1
v_gene: TRBV18

CDR3nt: TGCGCCAGCAGCCAAAAGCTGTTTAATTCACCCCTCCACTTT
CDR3aa: CASSQKLFNSPLHF
abundance: -
j_gene: TRBJ1-6
d_gene: -
v_gene: TRBV4-1

CDR3nt: TGTGCCACCAGCTTTCGAAGGGGGAATTATGGCTACACCTTC
CDR3aa: CATSFRRGNYGYTF
abundance: once
j_gene: TRBJ1-2
d_gene: -
v_gene: TRBV15

CDR3nt: TGTGCCAGCAGTGAAGAACTGGTTTTAAGACCCCAGCATTTT
CDR3aa: CASSEELVLRPQHF
abundance: -
j_gene: TRBJ1-5
d_gene: -
v_gene: TRBV6-1

CDR3nt: TGTGCCAGCAGCTTAGGTCAGGGGTACGACGAGCAGTACTTC
CDR3aa: CASSLGQGYDEQYF
abundance: -
j_gene: TRBJ2-7
d_gene: -
v_gene: TRBV7-6

CDR3nt: TGCGCCAGCAGCCAAGAGAGGCGCCATGGCTACACCTTC
CDR3aa: CASSQERRHGYTF
abundance: -
j_gene: TRBJ1-2
d_gene: -
v_gene: TRBV4-1

CDR3nt: TGTGCCAGCAGCTTAGCGGGAGGATATTACGAGCAGTACTTC
CDR3aa: CASSLAGGYYEQYF
abundance: -
j_gene: TRBJ2-7
d_gene: TRBD2
v_gene: TRBV11-2

CDR3nt: TGTGCCAGCAGTTCGGAGACAGGGGACTTTGGAAACACCATATATTTT
CDR3aa: CASSSETGDFGNTIYF
abundance: -
j_gene: TRBJ1-3
d_gene: TRBD1
v_gene: TRBV28

CDR3nt: TGTGCCAGCAGTTTAGGGGGACTAGGTCACACAGATACGCAGTATTTT
CDR3aa: CASSLGGLGHTDTQYF
abundance: -
j_gene: TRBJ2-3
d_gene: TRBD2
v_gene: TRBV27

CDR3nt: TGTGCCAGTAGTCCCCAGGCTCCCATGAACACCGGGGAGCTGTTTTTT
CDR3aa: CASSPQAPMNTGELFF
abundance: -
j_gene: TRBJ2-2
d_gene: -
v_gene: TRBV19

CDR3nt: TGTGCCATCCAACCCTCCGGGACAGGGGGCAATGAGCAGTTCTTC
CDR3aa: CAIQPSGTGGNEQFF
abundance: -
j_gene: TRBJ2-1
d_gene: TRBD1
v_gene: TRBV6-1

CDR3nt: TGCAGTGCCAGACTAGCGTTCGAGCAGTACTTC
CDR3aa: CSARLAFEQYF
abundance: -
j_gene: TRBJ2-7
d_gene: TRBD2
v_gene: TRBV20-1

CDR3nt: TGTGCCAGCTCACCGGGACTACTCAACACCGGGGAGCTGTTTTTT
CDR3aa: CASSPGLLNTGELFF
abundance: -
j_gene: TRBJ2-2
d_gene: TRBD2
v_gene: TRBV18

CDR3nt: TGTGCCTGGAGTGGGACAGTTCATCAGCCCCAGCATTTT
CDR3aa: CAWSGTVHQPQHF
abundance: once
j_gene: TRBJ1-5
d_gene: -
v_gene: TRBV30

CDR3nt: TGTGCCAGCAGCTTAGCCCCCCGGTCACCCCTCCACTTT
CDR3aa: CASSLAPRSPLHF
abundance: -
j_gene: TRBJ1-6
d_gene: -
v_gene: TRBV11-2

CDR3nt: TGTGCCAGCAAAGGGGCAGGGGTTCCATACACAGATACGCAGTATTTT
CDR3aa: CASKGAGVPYTDTQYF
abundance: -
j_gene: TRBJ2-3
d_gene: -
v_gene: TRBV7-2

CDR3nt: TGTGCCAGCAGCGGTGGGGAGGCCGAGCAGTACTTC
CDR3aa: CASSGGEAEQYF
abundance: -
j_gene: TRBJ2-7
d_gene: -
v_gene: TRBV5-4

CDR3nt: TGTGCCAGCAGCCAAGATAAGGGGGCGATCCGGTACACTGAAGCTTTCTTT
CDR3aa: CASSQDKGAIRYTEAFF
abundance: -
j_gene: TRBJ1-1
d_gene: TRBD1
v_gene: TRBV14

CDR3nt: TGTGCCAGCAGCTTGGGAGGGGGCGGTGAAGCTTTCTTT
CDR3aa: CASSLGGGGEAFF
abundance: -
j_gene: TRBJ1-1
d_gene: TRBD1
v_gene: TRBV5-4

CDR3nt: TGTGCCAGTAGTAAGGGGGACAGGGAGAAGGCCCAGTACTTC
CDR3aa: CASSKGDREKAQYF
abundance: once
j_gene: TRBJ2-5
d_gene: TRBD1
v_gene: TRBV19

CDR3nt: TGTGCCTGGAGCACGGGACACGGAAACACCATATATTTT
CDR3aa: CAWSTGHGNTIYF
abundance: -
j_gene: TRBJ1-3
d_gene: -
v_gene: TRBV30

CDR3nt: TGTGCCAGTAGTATGATTTTCGGGGAACTTCAAATCGATGAGCAGTTCTTC
CDR3aa: CASSMIFGELQIDEQFF
abundance: once
j_gene: TRBJ2-1
d_gene: -
v_gene: TRBV19

CDR3nt: TGTGCCAGCAGTTACGGGACAGGGAGGGTAGATACGCAGTATTTT
CDR3aa: CASSYGTGRVDTQYF
abundance: -
j_gene: TRBJ2-3
d_gene: TRBD1
v_gene: TRBV6-5

CDR3nt: TGTGCCATCAGTGAAGGGCAGGGGGCCCGGTCGAACACTGAAGCTTTCTTT
CDR3aa: CAISEGQGARSNTEAFF
abundance: few
j_gene: TRBJ1-1
d_gene: TRBD1
v_gene: TRBV10-3

CDR3nt: TGCGCCAGCAGCCAAGAGGGCAGGCGCGAGCAGTACTTC
CDR3aa: CASSQEGRREQYF
abundance: -
j_gene: TRBJ2-7
d_gene: -
v_gene: TRBV4-1

CDR3nt: TGCGCCAGCAGCCATTCTAGGCCGGGAGGGGGCACAGATACGCAGTATTTT
CDR3aa: CASSHSRPGGGTDTQYF
abundance: -
j_gene: TRBJ2-3
d_gene: TRBD2
v_gene: TRBV4-1